This T cell receptor beta chain appears in the sequencing data of a study of shared clonotypes between healthy human individuals (dated by TCRdb to about 2020). For the study in its entirety: The cohort included a few men and two women between 18 and 49 years of age. Per donor, three plates each were used for CD4 naive and CD4 memory, two for CD8 naive, and one for CD8 memory. The study deeply sequenced blood TCR repertoires of about 5 healthy adults to estimate repertoire size and the extent of clonotype sharing between individuals. To increase sequencing depth and limit assay-specific biases, different laboratories used diverse techniques to prepare libraries and sequence TCR repertoires. Leukapheresis yielded between about 0.85 and 10 billion PBMCs per donor. General conclusions and limits of the study: Compared with non-shared clonotypes, clonotypes shared by all four sorted-subset donors had higher generation probabilities. Estimated clonotype richness was generally larger for naive than for memory subsets. Sampling was restricted to blood, and TCR repertoires in tissue are likely to differ from TCR repertoires in blood. The small number of donors limited the genetic and exposure-history diversity represented. Based on pairwise subsampling, the degree of clonotype sharing among donors was expected to be affected by sequencing depth. Incomplete sequencing was indicated by rarefaction of sorted-subset datasets, despite the large sequencing depth. Across four donors, approximately 5% of naive CD4, over 3% of naive CD8, roughly 2.2% of memory CD4, and over 0.35% of memory CD8 clonotypes were shared.

Turning to this clone: Its recognized antigen is unknown. Base qualities are not provided; no much larger clone lies one nucleotide away.

CD8 naive samples were CD45RO-negative cells positively selected for CCR7, giving a CD45RA+CCR7+ population that excluded TemRA cells. The donors were healthy, HIV-negative adults with no recently reported acute infections or vaccinations. Every donor was a Caucasian adult residing in Nashville, Tennessee, USA. Blood was obtained by leukapheresis, after which PBMCs were separated by Ficoll-Histopaque density gradient centrifugation and cryopreserved in liquid nitrogen vapor phase. Analytical flow cytometry was used to check the purity and quantity of every magnetically sorted T cell population. Genomic DNA was isolated from every sorted fraction and measured by UV absorbance on a Nanodrop 2000c. The CDR3, cysteine through phenylalanine, is 16 amino acids long. Of all the DNA, just the CDR3 is kept, 48 bases in frame from base 1. The germline V gene (reference sequence) specifies SEHNR as CDR1 and FQNEAQ as CDR2. A distance of 11 bases separates the germline ends of V and J, which lose 5 bases and 0 bases respectively.

TCR CDR3 regions were amplified from genomic DNA by multiplex PCR using the deep immunoSEQ assay. Extracted genomic DNA from each cell subset was spread evenly across all wells of several immunoSEQ 96-well plates, with each plate serving as a replicate. For sorted subsets, around 200 ng genomic DNA, equal to tens of thousands of T cell genomes, was loaded into each replicate PCR. Purified libraries were measured with a Qubit 3.0 fluorometer, size-checked on a Bioanalyzer 2100, and measured again with the KAPA Library Quantification kit. Every immunoSEQ 96-well plate was sequenced on a separate single-read 150-cycle Illumina NextSeq 550 flow cell. On the study's bioinformatics: Because the immunoSEQ output included only junctional sequences and no quality scores, the filtering could not be the same as the filtering used for full-length reads. Sequences were annotated with PyIR, a Python wrapper for IgBLAST v1.9, and V/J genes and CDR3 were assigned using IMGT germline references. Reads were removed for weak V/J assignments (E-value above 1e-6), missing CDR3, stop codons, out-of-frame junctions, or ambiguous translated residues. V3J clonotypes were defined as sequences sharing an identical inferred V gene, J gene, and CDR3 amino acid sequence. The percentage overlap between two repertoires was calculated by dividing the number of shared unique clonotypes by the size of the smaller repertoire. RTK rarefaction, the Chao1 estimator, and Recon v2.1 estimates of unobserved clonotypes were used to assess repertoire richness. OLGA was used to compute generation probabilities for all TCRbeta clonotypes that the gDNA method yielded from a handful of donors. Drawn from immuneACCESS, this table holds only the in-frame rearrangements with V and J called that TCRdb kept. Clones are partly lost; checked studies trace under half to an unresolved V gene and leave the rest unexplained. V, J and clone size were drawn from that table, and D and trimming were deduced from the DNA. For this sample the table gives about 2.2 million clones, of which about 92% were detected only once. The ten most abundant clones make up about 1.8% of the sample.

The receptor was derived from a man aged 18 to 29 in good health. Some clones in this sample may be carry-over from other donors' samples. The V and J segments used are TRBV7-9 and TRBJ2-6, and TRBD1 may be the D gene, going by 5 matching bases. Sequenced sample: naive CD8+ T cells from PBMCs. The intended sense of this specimen's cell subset or site label: CD45RA+CCR7+. The DNA reads TGTGCCAGCAGCGGACGGACATACTCTGGGGCCAACGTCCTGACTTTC. This is translated as CASSGRTYSGANVLTF.